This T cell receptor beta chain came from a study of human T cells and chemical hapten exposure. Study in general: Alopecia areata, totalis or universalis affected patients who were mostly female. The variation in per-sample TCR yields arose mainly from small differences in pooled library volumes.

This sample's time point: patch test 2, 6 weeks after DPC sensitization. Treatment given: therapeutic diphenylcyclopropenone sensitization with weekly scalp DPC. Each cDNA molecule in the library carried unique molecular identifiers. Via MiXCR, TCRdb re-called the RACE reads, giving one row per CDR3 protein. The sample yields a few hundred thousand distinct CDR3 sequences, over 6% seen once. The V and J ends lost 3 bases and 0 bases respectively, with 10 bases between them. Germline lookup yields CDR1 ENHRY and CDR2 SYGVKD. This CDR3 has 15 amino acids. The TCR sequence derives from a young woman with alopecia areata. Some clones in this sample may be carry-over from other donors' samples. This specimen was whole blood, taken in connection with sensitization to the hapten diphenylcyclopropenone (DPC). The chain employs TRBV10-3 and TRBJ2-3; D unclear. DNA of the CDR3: TGTGCCATCAGTGACAGAACCTATAGCACAGATACGCAGTATTTT. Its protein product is CAISDRTYSTDTQYF.